The clone carrying this T cell receptor beta chain turned up a few times. The germline V and J ends were trimmed by 2 bases and 4 bases, with 6 bases remaining between them. Germline V gene sequence: CDR1 SGHDT, CDR2 YYEEEE. This CDR3 has 12 amino acids. This specimen belongs to a study of blood T cell repertoires in COVID-19. Study-wide context: Nucleic acid was either cDNA or gDNA, and it came from T cells, B-cell-depleted T cells, or PBMCs.

The data were produced by immunoSEQ multiplex PCR, yet TCRdb's version contains in-frame clones alone and is incomplete. The sample includes roughly 250,000 clones, 88% of them seen just once. The sequencing sample was made of peripheral blood. The sequence derives from a man aged 55-75 years who had recovered from COVID-19. V usage is TRBV5-6 and J usage is TRBJ1-1, with D maybe TRBD1 (5 bases). The DNA for the CDR3 is TGTGCCAGCAGCTTCGGGGGCACTGAAGCTTTCTTT. Amino acid sequence: CASSFGGTEAFF.